These 29 T cell receptor beta chains were sequenced from one sample in a study of blood T cell repertoires in COVID-19. The table came from immunoSEQ multiplex PCR; TCRdb's copy has only in-frame clones and leaves some out. The sample consists of approximately 70,000 clones, approximately 89% of them appearing once. Sequencing used peripheral blood. The receptors stem from a man aged 50-60 years with COVID-19, enrolled during active disease.

The gene calls are TRBV6-1 and TRBJ1-5; a possible D gene is TRBD1 (5 bases). The CDR3 is made up of 15 amino acids. Germline assignment: CDR1 MNHNS and CDR2 SASEGT. V dropped 2 bases and J dropped 2 bases, with 10 bases sitting between them. As DNA, the CDR3 is TGTGCCAGCAGTGAAAGTTTAGGGGGCAATCAGCCCCAGCATTTT. It specifies CASSESLGGNQPQHF.

This clone was seen once. This chain links TRBV6-6 with TRBJ2-3; the match to TRBD1 covers 7 bases. CDR1 and CDR2 (germline): MNHNY, SVGAGI (reference sequence). The CDR3 consists of 12 residues. Trimming took 5 bases from V and 5 from J; bases not matched to a gene: 1. This CDR3 is CASSDRVDTQYF. The CDR3 region has the DNA TGTGCCAGCAGTGACAGGGTAGATACGCAGTATTTT.

This clone was seen just once. The DNA for the CDR3 is TGTGCCAGCAGTTACTCGAGGCAGGGGGCCCCCTACGAGCAGTACGTC. Amino acids: CASSYSRQGAPYEQYV. This chain connects TRBV6-5 to TRBJ2-7; 8 nucleotides align to TRBD1. V trimming: 0 bases; J trimming: 2 bases; junction bases outside the gene matches: 6. CDR1 is MNHEY and CDR2 is SVGAGI in the germline V gene. The CDR3 has 16 residues.

The chain joins TRBV6-5 to TRBJ2-5; tentative D call: TRBD1 (6 bases). Deletions cut 6 bases from V and 4 bases from J, with 18 bases between. Per germline, CDR1 MNHEY and CDR2 SVGAGI. This CDR3 spans 15 amino acids. As DNA, the CDR3 is TGTGCCAGCAGCCACAGGCTAGTGGGGGCAGAGACCCAGTACTTC. The encoded protein is CASSHRLVGAETQYF.

The CDR3 is CASRGDGQGTSSYV. The CDR3 DNA sequence: TGTGCCAGCAGAGGCGATGGACAGGGTACTAGCTCGTACGTC. The chain recombines TRBV6-5 with TRBJ2-7, with 8 bases aligning to TRBD1. The ends lost 6 bases at V and 12 bases at J; junction bases unmatched: 16. Germline V gives CDR1 MNHEY, CDR2 SVGAGI. The CDR3 runs to 14 residues.

The J gene is TRBJ2-3, the V gene TRBV7-2; D gene uncertain. This CDR3 comprises 15 residues. V lost 3 bases, J lost 0 bases, and 10 bases lay in between. The germline V gene encodes CDR1 SGHTA and CDR2 FQGNSA. CDR3 coding DNA: TGTGCCAGCAGCTTTGTCCCAACTAGCACAGATACGCAGTATTTT. Protein product: CASSFVPTSTDTQYF.

The genes are TRBV2 and TRBJ2-7; the D is unclear. With 3 bases removed from V and 4 bases from J, the gap between germline ends came to 10 bases. The CDR3 is 13 residues long. Germline CDR1 is SNHLY and CDR2 is FYNNEI. The CDR3 region is CASSERRLYEQYF. As DNA, the CDR3 is TGTGCCAGCAGTGAGCGCCGGTTGTACGAGCAGTACTTC.

On this clone: Other DNA sequences in this sample translate to the same CDR3. The chain uses TRBV3-1 (or the pseudogene TRBV3-2) and TRBJ1-5; D possibly corresponds to TRBD1 (6 bases). There are 13 residues in the CDR3. Germline V gene lookup returns CDR1 LGHDT and CDR2 YNNKEL (reference sequence). Trimming removed 1 base from V and 6 bases from J, with 7 bases in between. The CDR3 DNA reads as TGTGCCAGCAGCCAAGGAGGGGGTCAGCCCCAGCATTTT. Its protein is CASSQGGGQPQHF.

The CDR3 bases are TGTGCCAGCAGCGAAACAGGGGCTGGTTGCAATCAGCCCCAGCATTTT. It encodes CASSETGAGCNQPQHF. The rearrangement uses TRBV6-4 and TRBJ1-5, with 7 nucleotides matching TRBD1. Germline values: CDR1 MRHNA, CDR2 SNTAGT. The CDR3 totals 16 residues. V shed 6 bases and J 2 bases; nucleotides not matched to a gene: 10.

The V and J genes are TRBV9 and TRBJ2-2; D possibly corresponds to TRBD1 (5 bases). Trimming left V 0 bases short and J 6 bases short, with 12 bases between. The CDR3 runs 15 residues. The germline gives CDR1 SGDLS, CDR2 YYNGEE. The CDR3 region has the DNA TGTGCCAGCAGCGTAGGACAGTCTTTGGCCGGGGAGCTGTTTTTT. Translating it yields CASSVGQSLAGELFF.

This clone is a singleton in its sample. This sequence joins TRBV9 and TRBJ2-7; possible D gene TRBD2, 6 bases. The CDR3 has 13 residues. Between the trimmed V and J ends, which lost 2 bases and 8 bases, there was a span of 14 bases. CDR1 SGDLS and CDR2 YYNGEE come from the germline V gene. The CDR3 DNA sequence: TGTGCCAGCAGCGTCGGGGGTGGAAAGAAGCAGTACTTC. Residues: CASSVGGGKKQYF.

The chain couples TRBV6-6 to TRBJ2-5; 12 nucleotides match TRBD2. The length of the CDR3 is 16 residues. V was clipped by 5 bases and J by 5 bases; unmatched bases: 9. Germline assignment: CDR1 MNHNY and CDR2 SVGAGI (reference sequence). CDR3 sequence: CASSLRTSGALETQYF. The CDR3 DNA reads as TGTGCCAGCAGTCTTCGGACTAGCGGGGCCCTGGAGACCCAGTACTTC.

The V call is TRBV9, the J call TRBJ1-2; D is undetermined. Germline values: CDR1 SGDLS, CDR2 YYNGEE. Trimming removed 6 bases at V and 6 bases at J, with 12 bases between. The CDR3 covers 12 residues. CDR3 coding DNA: TGTGCCAGCACCCGAGGGTTAGATGGCTACACCTTC. This gives the protein CASTRGLDGYTF. Supplemented by reference TRBV9 and TRBJ1-2, the full variable domain reads DSGVTQTPKHLITATGQRVTLRCSPRSGDLSVYWYQQSLDQGLQFLIQYYNGEERAKGNILERFSAQQFPDLHSELNLSSLELGDSALYFCASTRGLDGYTFGSGTRLTVV.

CDR3 nucleotide sequence: TGTGCCAGCAGCTTAAGGGCAGGGAACACCGGGGAGCTGTTTTTT. The encoded protein is CASSLRAGNTGELFF. V is TRBV7-3 and J is TRBJ2-2, with unresolved D. The CDR3 covers 15 residues. Per germline, CDR1 SGHTA and CDR2 FQGTGA. The V end lost 1 base, the J end lost 1 base, and 7 bases lay between the germline ends.

The chain is built from TRBV10-1 and TRBJ2-7; D is uncertain. In germline, CDR1 is WNHNN, CDR2 SYGVQD (reference sequence). CDR3 length equals 15 residues. Trimming removed 0 bases at V and 2 bases at J, with 11 bases between. The CDR3 protein is CASSESGYPAYEQYV. As DNA, the CDR3 is TGCGCCAGCAGTGAGTCGGGCTACCCTGCCTACGAGCAGTACGTC.

The CDR3 spells CASTQGGGTEAFF. CDR3 sequence (DNA): TGCGCCAGCACCCAGGGAGGTGGGACTGAAGCTTTCTTT. The chain is built from TRBV10-2 and TRBJ1-1; maybe TRBD1 (5 bases). Germline V gene data show CDR1 as WSHSY and CDR2 as SAAADI. V was cut by 7 bases and J by 5 bases, with 14 bases left in between. The CDR3 extends over 13 amino acids.

The chain links TRBV7-8 to TRBJ1-2, with 8 bases matching TRBD1. Germline CDR1 reads SGHVS; CDR2 reads FQNEAQ. This CDR3 comprises 14 residues. V trimming: 3 bases; J trimming: 4 bases; junction bases outside the gene matches: 4. The CDR3, as DNA: TGTGCCAGCAGCTTCACAGGGGGGCCCTATGGCTACACCTTC. Its translation: CASSFTGGPYGYTF.

J is TRBJ1-2 and V is TRBV11-3; TRBD1 aligns across 8 bases. V gave up 0 bases and J gave up 5 bases; unmatched junction bases: 2. Germline-derived CDR1 and CDR2 are SGHNT and YENEEA. CDR3 size: 14 residues. The CDR3 coding sequence is TGTGCCAGCAGCTTAGACAGGGGGCATTATGGCTACACCTTC. It is translated as CASSLDRGHYGYTF.

For the CDR3, the DNA is TGTGCCAGCAGCCCTTGGCCTGGAGCGGGAGCCCGAAATGAGCAGTTCTTC. Residues: CASSPWPGAGARNEQFF. This chain uses TRBV14 with TRBJ2-1, with 8 nucleotides matching TRBD2. The CDR3 contains 17 residues. V shed 4 bases and J 7 bases; nucleotides not matched to a gene: 15. CDR1 and CDR2 from the germline V gene are SGHDN and FVKESK.

In DNA, the CDR3 is TGTGCCAGCAGCTTAAGTTTTTCCTCGGCTAGCGGGAGTCTCGAGCAGTACTTC. This codes for CASSLSFSSASGSLEQYF. V usage is TRBV7-2 and J usage is TRBJ2-7, with 10 bases identical to TRBD2. This CDR3 comprises 18 residues. The ends lost 2 bases at V and 6 bases at J; junction bases unmatched: 16. Germline lookup yields CDR1 SGHTA and CDR2 FQGNSA.

The CDR3 sequence is CASTIGHLSGNTIYF. The CDR3 DNA reads TGTGCCAGCACTATCGGACACCTCTCTGGAAACACCATATATTTT. The V call is TRBV6-5, the J call TRBJ1-3; weak D call: TRBD1 (5 bases). Germline-derived CDR1 and CDR2 are MNHEY and SVGAGI. Trimming left V 7 bases short and J 0 bases short, with 13 bases between. The CDR3 has 15 amino acids.

The chain employs TRBV5-4 and TRBJ2-7, with D hard to call. The germline CDR1 and CDR2 sequences are SGHNT and YYREEE (reference sequence). CDR3 length: 14 amino acids. Trimming left V 3 bases short and J 4 bases short, with 14 bases between. The CDR3 nucleotides read TGTGCCAGCAGCTCGGTTGGTAGCTTTTACGAGCAGTACTTC. As protein: CASSSVGSFYEQYF.

The CDR3 DNA is TGTGCCAGCAGCTTTGACAGCAACACCATATATTTT. Its protein product is CASSFDSNTIYF. The V gene is TRBV12-3 or TRBV12-4, the J gene TRBJ1-3; D perhaps matches TRBD1 (5 bases). The CDR3 totals 12 residues. V was trimmed by 6 bases and J by 7 bases, leaving 10 bases between them.

This rearrangement joins TRBV27 to TRBJ2-1; D may be TRBD2 (6 bases). Trimming left V 8 bases short and J 2 bases short, with 16 bases between. Germline lookup yields CDR1 MNHEY and CDR2 SMNVEV (reference sequence). CDR3 length: 15 residues. The CDR3 DNA sequence: TGTGCCAGCCGCTCCTCCGGGACTCCCTACAATGAGCAGTTCTTC. As protein: CASRSSGTPYNEQFF.

The gene calls are TRBV3-1 (or the pseudogene TRBV3-2) and TRBJ2-7; 8 bases are shared with TRBD2. V gave up 1 base and J gave up 4 bases; unmatched junction bases: 6. The germline V gene has CDR1 LGHDT and CDR2 YNNKEL (reference sequence). The CDR3 runs to 15 residues. The CDR3 DNA reads as TGTGCCAGCAGCCAAGGGGTAGCGGGACCATACGAGCAGTACGTC. It codes for CASSQGVAGPYEQYV.

For the CDR3, the DNA is TGTGCCAGCAGTGATTGGACAGGGCGGGACTATAATTCACCCCTCCACTTT. This codes for CASSDWTGRDYNSPLHF. This rearrangement joins TRBV2 to TRBJ1-6; 8 bases map to TRBD1. CDR3 size: 17 residues. Germline assignment: CDR1 SNHLY and CDR2 FYNNEI. V gave up 3 bases and J gave up 3 bases; unmatched junction bases: 7.

The chain recombines TRBV3-1 (or the pseudogene TRBV3-2) with TRBJ2-1, with TRBD2 matching 10 bases. This CDR3 has 17 residues. CDR1 is LGHDT and CDR2 is YNNKEL in the germline V gene (reference sequence). V was pared by 0 bases and J by 1 base, with 3 bases of the junction left unmatched. The CDR3 loop is CASSQEGSGRSYNEQFF. The CDR3 region has the DNA TGTGCCAGCAGCCAAGAGGGTAGCGGGAGGTCCTACAATGAGCAGTTCTTC.

The chain links TRBV19 to TRBJ2-7; D is possibly TRBD1 (5 bases). Germline CDR1 reads LNHDA; CDR2 reads SQIVND (reference sequence). The CDR3 totals 14 residues. V was shortened by 0 bases and J by 2 bases, with 8 bases between the two germline ends. CDR3 in amino acids: CASSIDVGPYEQYF. CDR3 bases: TGTGCCAGTAGTATAGATGTGGGGCCCTACGAGCAGTACTTC.

The V call is TRBV6-5, the J call TRBJ2-3; D not resolved. V lost 6 bases and J lost 4, with 8 bases in between. This CDR3 region has 12 residues. Germline V lookup: CDR1 MNHEY, CDR2 SVGAGI. As DNA, the CDR3 is TGTGCCAGCAGCTCTTCGGCAGATACGCAGTATTTT. Protein product: CASSSSADTQYF.